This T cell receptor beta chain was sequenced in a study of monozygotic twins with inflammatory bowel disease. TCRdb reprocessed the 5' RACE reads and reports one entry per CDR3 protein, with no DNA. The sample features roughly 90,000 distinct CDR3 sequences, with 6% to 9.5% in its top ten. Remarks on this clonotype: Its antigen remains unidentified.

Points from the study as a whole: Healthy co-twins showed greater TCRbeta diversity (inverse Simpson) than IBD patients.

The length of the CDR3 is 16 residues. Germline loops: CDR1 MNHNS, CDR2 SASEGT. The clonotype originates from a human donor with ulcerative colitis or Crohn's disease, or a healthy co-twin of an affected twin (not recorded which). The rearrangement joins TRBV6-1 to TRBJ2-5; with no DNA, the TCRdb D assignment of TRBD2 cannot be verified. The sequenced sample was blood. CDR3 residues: CASSANGLARWETQYF.